The present TCR beta chain was sequenced within a study of chemoradiotherapy in HPV16-positive cancers. The method was immunoSEQ multiplex PCR; TCRdb's version includes in-frame clones alone and lacks a portion of them. The table records more than 2,000 clones, approximately 75% of them present only once. In germline, CDR1 is SGHVS, CDR2 FQNEAQ. Unmatched junction bases numbered 2, after V lost 4 bases and J lost 5 bases. The CDR3 contains 13 residues. Comments on this clone: Its antigen is unidentified.

Whole-study results and caveats: Non-HPV-specific T cells did not expand in tumors during treatment, whereas candidate HPV-specific clones and E7-related motifs did. HPV-specific T cells were functionally defined from only two HPV16-positive patients.

Over chemoradiotherapy, repertoires were sampled more than once. This TCR was sampled from a human donor with HPV-associated anogenital cancer. Here the sequenced sample was tumor tissue, taken from a patient who underwent chemoradiotherapy. The V call is TRBV7-8, the J call TRBJ2-5; 9 bases align to TRBD1. The CDR3 region is CASSSDRGETQYF. CDR3 sequence (DNA): TGTGCCAGCAGCTCAGACAGGGGGGAGACCCAGTACTTC.